This T cell receptor (beta chain) stems from a study of shared clonotypes between healthy human individuals. Overall study results and limits: In general, naive subsets displayed greater estimated richness than memory subsets did. Limited genetic and exposure-history diversity came from having few donors. It was observed that about 5% of naive CD4 clonotypes were shared across several donors.

The germline V gene encodes CDR1 LGHNA and CDR2 YSLEER. The ends were cut back, 1 base at V and 3 bases at J, with 13 bases in the middle. The CDR3 totals 16 residues. The count of this clone is one. Its cognate antigen is unknown. Profiled with immunoSEQ multiplex PCR; TCRdb holds only in-frame clones, not every one. The sample yields about 2 million clones, about 95% seen once. As defined, naive CD8 cells were CD45RO-negative and positively selected for CCR7, with terminally differentiated effector memory CD45RA+ cells excluded. The chain uses TRBV4-3 and TRBJ2-4; D unclear. The sequence derives from a man between 18 and 29 years old in good health. Sequenced input: naive CD8+ T cells sorted from blood. CDR3 nucleotides: TGCGCCAGCAGCCAAGGCCTCGAAGGCGTCAAAAACATTCAGTACTTC. As protein: CASSQGLEGVKNIQYF.